This T cell receptor (beta chain) came from a study of T cell changes during pregnancy in multiple sclerosis. TCRdb's table, derived via immunoSEQ multiplex PCR, lists solely in-frame clones and lacks some. The sample has about 73,000 clones; approximately 87% are singletons. Trimming cost V 2 bases and J 5 bases, with 16 bases left between them. This CDR3 has 15 amino acids. The germline V gene has CDR1 SGHKS and CDR2 YYEKEE (reference sequence). The starting material was peripheral blood, obtained after pregnancy. This sequence joins TRBV5-5 and TRBJ2-5, with D hard to call. This sequence originates from a female donor in good health, enrolled as a control in a pregnancy study. CDR3 coding DNA: TGTGCCAGCAGCTTATTCCTGATGGAGTGGGAGACCCAGTACTTC. Translating it yields CASSLFLMEWETQYF. The entire variable domain, with the rest obtained from reference TRBV5-5 and TRBJ2-5, is as follows: DAGVTQSPTHLIKTRGQQVTLRCSPISGHKSVSWYQQVLGQGPQFIFQYYEKEERGRGNFPDRFSARQFPNYSSELNVNALLLGDSALYLCASSLFLMEWETQYFGPGTRLLVL.